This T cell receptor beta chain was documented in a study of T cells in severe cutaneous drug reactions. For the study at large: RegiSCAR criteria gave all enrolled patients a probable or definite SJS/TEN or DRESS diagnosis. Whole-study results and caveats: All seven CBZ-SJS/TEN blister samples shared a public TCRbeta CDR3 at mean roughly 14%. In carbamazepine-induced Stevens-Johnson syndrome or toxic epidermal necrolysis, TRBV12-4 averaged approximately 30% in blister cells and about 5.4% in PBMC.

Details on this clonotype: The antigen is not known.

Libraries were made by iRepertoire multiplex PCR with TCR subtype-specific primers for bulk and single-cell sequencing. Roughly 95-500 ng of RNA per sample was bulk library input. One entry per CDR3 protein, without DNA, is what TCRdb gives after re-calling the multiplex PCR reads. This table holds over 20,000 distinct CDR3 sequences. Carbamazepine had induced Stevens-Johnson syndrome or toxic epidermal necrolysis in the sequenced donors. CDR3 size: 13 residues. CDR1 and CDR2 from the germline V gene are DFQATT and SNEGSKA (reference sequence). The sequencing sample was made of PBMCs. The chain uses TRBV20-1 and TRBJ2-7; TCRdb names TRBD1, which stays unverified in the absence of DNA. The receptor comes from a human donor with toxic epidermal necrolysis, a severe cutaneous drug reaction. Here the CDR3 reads CSTIAAAPYEQYF.